This record looks at one T cell receptor beta chain sequence and its context. These data come from a study of blood T cell repertoires in COVID-19. Study background: In each case, the material was cDNA or gDNA derived from T cells, B-cell-depleted T cells, or PBMCs.

CDR3 size: 15 residues. Germline V gene lookup returns CDR1 SGHRS and CDR2 YFSETQ. The V end was cut by 3 bases, the J end by 3 bases, with 13 bases between. The protocol was immunoSEQ multiplex PCR, while the TCRdb copy is restricted to in-frame clones and leaves out a portion. The sample consists of about 130,000 clones, roughly four fifths of them appearing once. In terms of age and location, participants ranged from roughly 18 to 95 years and lived in about two dozen US areas. Recovered status in Cohort 3 required two negative PCRs, clearance, or symptom resolution. This chain links TRBV5-1 with TRBJ1-3; tentatively, D is TRBD1 (5 bases). This TCR derives from a man aged 25-45 years who had recovered from COVID-19. The source material was PBMCs or T cells enriched from blood (not recorded which). Here the CDR3 reads CASSSRGEIGNTIYF. The CDR3 bases are TGCGCCAGCAGCTCAAGGGGCGAGATTGGAAACACCATATATTTT.